This T cell receptor beta chain was documented in a study of T cells in Graves' hyperthyroidism and ophthalmopathy. Study results and caveats: Stable hyperthyroidism was separated from ophthalmopathy by a model based on 13 V-J features.

Hyperthyroidism patients were newly diagnosed, had disease duration under 2 months, and were aged 18 to 65 years. A sample of blood taken at first hyperthyroidism diagnosis preceded any ophthalmopathy symptoms. The germline V gene has CDR1 GTSNPN and CDR2 SVGIG (reference sequence). V was pared by 1 base and J by 4 bases, with 13 bases between. The CDR3 consists of 14 residues. RNA transcripts gave rise to amplified TCR beta CDR3 regions. In the first-round RT-PCR of the TCR CDR3, the HTBI primer set was used. TCRdb ran MiXCR on the multiplex PCR reads and lists one entry per CDR3 protein. The sample has approximately 400,000 distinct CDR3 sequences; approximately 15% are singletons. With regard to this clonotype: Its cognate antigen is unknown.

The chain carries TRBV30 and TRBJ2-5; no reliable D call. Sequencing was performed on blood. This sequence originates from a man between 25 and 39 years old with Graves' hyperthyroidism that later progressed to Graves' ophthalmopathy. This CDR3 reads CAWSAFGGVETQYF. The DNA of the CDR3 is TGTGCCTGGAGTGCATTTGGTGGCGTAGAGACCCAGTACTTC.